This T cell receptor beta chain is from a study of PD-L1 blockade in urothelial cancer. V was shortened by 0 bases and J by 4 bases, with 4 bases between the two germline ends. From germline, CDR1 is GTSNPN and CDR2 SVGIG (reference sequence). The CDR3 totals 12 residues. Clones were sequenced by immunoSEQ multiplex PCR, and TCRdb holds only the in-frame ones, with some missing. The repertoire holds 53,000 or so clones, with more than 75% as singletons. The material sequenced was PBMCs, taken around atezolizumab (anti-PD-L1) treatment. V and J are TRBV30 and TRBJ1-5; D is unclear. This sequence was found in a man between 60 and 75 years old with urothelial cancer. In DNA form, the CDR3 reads TGTGCCTGGAGTGTTCGGAATCAGCCCCAGCATTTT. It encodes CAWSVRNQPQHF.